This section outlines one TCR beta chain sequence together with its context. Germline lookup yields CDR1 SGHRS and CDR2 YFSETQ. The CDR3 length is 14 residues. The J segment lost 9 bases and the V segment lost 0 bases, leaving 8 bases of the junction unmatched. This sample stems from a study of blood T cell repertoires in COVID-19. Assay: immunoSEQ multiplex PCR; the TCRdb copy retains only in-frame clones and omits some. The data contain just over 250,000 clones, more than 75% of them singletons. The source material was peripheral blood. The chain is built from TRBV5-1 and TRBJ1-1; TRBD1 matches 7 bases. The receptor's source is a woman between 45 and 60 years old with acute or convalescent COVID-19. Here the CDR3 reads CASSLEEGALKAFF. The CDR3, as DNA: TGCGCCAGCAGCTTGGAGGAGGGGGCCTTGAAAGCTTTCTTT.